The 11 T cell receptor beta chains below come from one sample, sequenced in a study of blood T cell repertoires in COVID-19. The assay was immunoSEQ multiplex PCR, and TCRdb's table has in-frame clones only and misses some. The sample records about 150,000 clones, roughly 85% being singletons. Sequencing was performed on peripheral blood. The receptors stem from a woman in her sixties with COVID-19, enrolled during active disease.

The rearrangement joins TRBV6-4 to TRBJ2-1, with D perhaps matching TRBD2 (6 bases). The CDR3 has 14 amino acids. V dropped 0 bases and J dropped 9 bases, with 12 bases sitting between them. CDR1 MRHNA and CDR2 SNTAGT come from the germline V gene. CDR3 protein: CASSDSSSGREQFF. DNA for the CDR3: TGTGCCAGCAGTGACTCAAGTAGCGGCCGTGAGCAGTTCTTC.

The rearrangement uses TRBV24-1 and TRBJ2-3; 11 nucleotides match TRBD2. Germline V gene sequence: CDR1 KGHDR, CDR2 SFDVKD. This CDR3 region has 16 residues. V dropped 3 bases and J dropped 1; count of bases not matched to a gene: 2. CDR3 loop: CATSDVTSGGTDTQYF. CDR3 bases: TGTGCCACCAGTGATGTGACTAGCGGGGGCACAGATACGCAGTATTTT.

The chain recombines TRBV29-1 with TRBJ1-2, with TRBD1 matching 7 bases. The CDR3 totals 13 residues. The V gene end was trimmed by 2 bases and the J gene end by 2 bases; junction bases not matched to a gene: 2. CDR1 is SQVTM and CDR2 is ANQGSEA in the germline V gene. This CDR3 reads CSVEPGQNYGYTF. As DNA, the CDR3 is TGCAGCGTTGAACCGGGACAGAACTATGGCTACACCTTC. Drawing the rest from reference TRBV29-1 and TRBJ1-2, the complete variable domain is SAVISQKPSRDICQRGTSLTIQCQVDSQVTMMFWYRQQPGQSLTLIATANQGSEATYESGFVIDKFPISRPNLTFSTLTVSNMSPEDSSIYLCSVEPGQNYGYTFGSGTRLTVV.

This clone was counted a few times. This chain links TRBV19 with TRBJ1-2; 10 nucleotides line up with TRBD1. The CDR3 is made up of 13 amino acids. V was clipped by 6 bases and J by 8 bases; unmatched bases: 6. CDR1 is LNHDA, CDR2 SQIVND, per germline (reference sequence). CDR3 region: CASSDRGLWGYTF. Written as DNA, the CDR3 is TGTGCCAGTAGCGACAGGGGGCTTTGGGGCTACACCTTC.

In DNA form, the CDR3 reads TGTGCCAGCAGCCGATCCCTTAGCGGGGGAAGCTCCTACGAGCAGTACTTC. Its translation: CASSRSLSGGSSYEQYF. V gene TRBV7-8 combines with J gene TRBJ2-7; TRBD2 matches at 9 bases. CDR3 length: 17 residues. Germline trimming cut 5 bases from V and 0 bases from J; bases unmatched to any gene: 11. Germline CDR1 SGHVS, CDR2 FQNEAQ.

The V gene is TRBV29-1, the J gene TRBJ1-1; 8 bases are shared with TRBD1. Trimming at V came to 4 bases and at J to 6 bases, leaving 10 bases not matched to a gene. Germline loops: CDR1 SQVTM, CDR2 ANQGSEA. The CDR3 length is 14 residues. DNA of the CDR3: TGCAGCGTTGCGCTCAGGGGGCTGGGGGCTGAAGCTTTCTTT. This gives the protein CSVALRGLGAEAFF.

The V gene is TRBV6-6, the J gene TRBJ1-1, with D possibly TRBD1 on 6 matching bases. V shed 2 bases and J shed 7 bases, with 11 bases lying between them. This CDR3 has 13 amino acids. Germline-derived CDR1 and CDR2 are MNHNY and SVGAGI (reference sequence). The CDR3 is CASSYGRGFEAFF. CDR3 nucleotides: TGTGCCAGCAGTTACGGCAGGGGCTTTGAAGCTTTCTTT.

This sequence joins TRBV18 and TRBJ2-3, with D maybe TRBD1 (5 bases). This CDR3 is built from 13 residues. Trimming took 10 bases from V and 0 from J, leaving 11 bases between them. The germline V gene encodes CDR1 KGHSH and CDR2 LQKENI. The CDR3 region is CATQGVSTDTQYF. DNA for the CDR3: TGTGCCACCCAAGGGGTCAGCACAGATACGCAGTATTTT. The full variable domain, with the rest looked up from reference TRBV18 and TRBJ2-3, is NAGVMQNPRHLVRRRGQEARLRCSPMKGHSHVYWYRQLPEEGLKFMVYLQKENIIDESGMPKERFSAEFPKEGPSILRIQQVVRGDSAAYFCATQGVSTDTQYFGPGTRLTVL.

The J gene is TRBJ2-5, the V gene TRBV6-1; D is undetermined. The ends were cut back, 3 bases at V and 2 bases at J, with 7 bases in the middle. The CDR3 is 13 residues long. Germline-derived CDR1 and CDR2 are MNHNS and SASEGT. The DNA for the CDR3 is TGTGCCAGCAGTGACACTCCTCAAGAGACCCAGTACTTC. Protein sequence: CASSDTPQETQYF.

The CDR3: CASSSQVGAEAFF. The CDR3 DNA reads as TGTGCCAGCAGTTCTCAGGTCGGGGCTGAAGCTTTCTTT. This chain joins TRBV6-5 and TRBJ1-1; D is ambiguous. In germline, CDR1 is MNHEY, CDR2 SVGAGI. The ends were cut back, 4 bases at V and 6 bases at J, with 12 bases in the middle. CDR3 size: 13 residues.

The chain uses TRBV12-3 or TRBV12-4 and TRBJ1-2; no definite D call. The CDR3 extends over 13 amino acids. V was trimmed by 0 bases and J by 8 bases, leaving 10 bases between them. The CDR3 nucleotides are TGTGCCAGCAGTTTAGCTGGAGGCGGGGGCTACACCTTC. Protein product: CASSLAGGGGYTF.